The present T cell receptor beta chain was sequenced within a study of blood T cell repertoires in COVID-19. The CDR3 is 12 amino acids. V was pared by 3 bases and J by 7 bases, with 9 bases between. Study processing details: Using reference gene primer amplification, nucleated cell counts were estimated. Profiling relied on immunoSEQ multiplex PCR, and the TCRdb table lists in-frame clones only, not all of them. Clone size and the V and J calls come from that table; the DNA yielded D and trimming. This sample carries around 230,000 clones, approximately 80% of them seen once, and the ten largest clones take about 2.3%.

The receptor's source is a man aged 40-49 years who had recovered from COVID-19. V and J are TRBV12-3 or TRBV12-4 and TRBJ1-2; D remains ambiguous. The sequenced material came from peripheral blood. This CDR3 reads CASSFKTGGYTF. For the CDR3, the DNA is TGTGCCAGCAGTTTTAAGACGGGTGGCTACACCTTC.